Shown below are 17 T cell receptor beta chains from a single sample sequenced in a study of OX40 agonist ivuxolimab in advanced cancers. Here immunoSEQ multiplex PCR was the method, and the copy in TCRdb shows in-frame clones only, minus some. The profile covers 45,000 to 65,000 clones, with 75% to 80% appearing a single time and 2% to 3% taken by the ten largest. Sequences were derived from CD4+ or CD8+ T cells sorted from blood, sampled in a trial of the OX40 agonist ivuxolimab. The receptors stem from an adult with an advanced solid tumor such as melanoma, head and neck, liver or kidney cancer.

The rearrangement uses TRBV2 and TRBJ1-2; 8 nucleotides match TRBD1. This CDR3 is built from 13 residues. V dropped 5 bases and J dropped 5; count of bases not matched to a gene: 4. CDR1 and CDR2 from the germline V gene are SNHLY and FYNNEI. This chain's CDR3 is CASSYRGRYGYTF. The CDR3, as DNA: TGTGCCAGCAGTTACAGGGGGAGATATGGCTACACCTTC. Supplemented by reference TRBV2 and TRBJ1-2, the full variable domain reads EPEVTQTPSHQVTQMGQEVILRCVPISNHLYFYWYRQILGQKVEFLVSFYNNEISEKSEIFDDQFSVERPDGSNFTLKIRSTKLEDSAMYFCASSYRGRYGYTFGSGTRLTVV.

This clone was detected once. V and J are TRBV28 and TRBJ1-4; D might be TRBD1 (5 bases). V shed 3 bases and J shed 1 base, with 15 bases lying between them. CDR1 is MDHEN and CDR2 is SYDVKM in the germline V gene. The CDR3 is made up of 17 amino acids. The CDR3 loop is CASSFPPGERTNEKLFF. The CDR3 DNA reads as TGTGCCAGCAGTTTTCCACCGGGGGAACGAACTAATGAAAAACTGTTTTTT.

The rearrangement links TRBV19 to TRBJ2-1, with TRBD1 matching over 9 bases. This CDR3 has 13 amino acids. After removal of 0 bases from V and 14 bases from J, the junction contained 5 bases not matched to a gene. CDR1 LNHDA and CDR2 SQIVND come from the germline V gene (reference sequence). In nucleotides, the CDR3 is TGTGCCAGTAGTATAGAGGACAGGGGCGCGGAGTTCTTC. Translated: CASSIEDRGAEFF.

This chain joins TRBV30 and TRBJ1-2, with D perhaps matching TRBD1 (5 bases). This CDR3 has 12 amino acids. The V gene's germline CDR1 is GTSNPN and CDR2 SVGIG (reference sequence). Trimming shortened V by 0 bases and J by 7 bases, and 9 bases separated the two germline ends. CDR3 protein: CAWSVRRGGYTF. The CDR3 nucleotides read TGTGCCTGGAGTGTACGTAGGGGTGGCTACACCTTC.

This sequence joins TRBV5-8 and TRBJ1-5; TRBD1 is a possible D gene (5 bases). The V gene lost 6 bases and the J gene lost 2 bases, with 15 bases spanning the gap. The CDR3 runs to 15 residues. Germline CDR1 SGHTS, CDR2 YDEGEE. This CDR3 reads CASTPRGFGNQPQHF. The DNA of the CDR3 is TGTGCCAGCACCCCGCGGGGGTTTGGCAATCAGCCCCAGCATTTT.

This chain uses TRBV30 with TRBJ1-2; 8 nucleotides agree with TRBD1. Germline V CDR1 and CDR2: GTSNPN, SVGIG (reference sequence). This CDR3 has 14 amino acids. J was trimmed by 3 bases and V by 0 bases; bases with no gene match: 3. The CDR3 DNA reads TGTGCCTGGAGTGTCTCACAGGGGGACTATGGCTACACCTTC. Encoded protein: CAWSVSQGDYGYTF.

The V gene is TRBV15, the J gene TRBJ1-2; TRBD1 might be the D (5 bases). Germline V gene lookup returns CDR1 LNHNV and CDR2 YYDKDF (reference sequence). CDR3 size: 13 residues. Trimming cost V 1 base and J 4 bases, with 7 bases left between them. The CDR3 protein is CATSRGGIYGYTF. DNA of the CDR3: TGTGCCACCAGCAGAGGGGGGATCTATGGCTACACCTTC.

This clone showed up just once. V usage is TRBV9 and J usage is TRBJ2-2, with D uncertain. CDR1 and CDR2 (germline): SGDLS, YYNGEE. V dropped 0 bases and J dropped 6 bases, with 6 bases sitting between them. CDR3 length: 13 amino acids. This chain's CDR3 is CASSVVQAGELFF. The CDR3 nucleotides read TGTGCCAGCAGCGTAGTGCAGGCCGGGGAGCTGTTTTTT.

The CDR3 reads CASSRSSGGTGELFF. In nucleotides, the CDR3 is TGTGCCAGCAGTCGGTCTAGCGGCGGAACCGGGGAGCTGTTTTTT. The genes are TRBV6-5 and TRBJ2-2; 7 bases line up with TRBD2. The germline V gene has CDR1 MNHEY and CDR2 SVGAGI. J gave up 5 bases and V 5 bases, and 8 bases lay outside the gene matches. This CDR3 has 15 amino acids.

The V gene is TRBV7-8, the J gene TRBJ1-1, with D possibly being TRBD1 (6 bases). CDR1 SGHVS and CDR2 FQNEAQ come from the germline V gene. Trimming left V 5 bases short and J 3 bases short, with 10 bases between. The CDR3 has 13 amino acids. The CDR3 is CASSDYRDTEAFF. The CDR3 DNA follows: TGTGCCAGCAGCGACTACAGGGACACTGAAGCTTTCTTT.

The chain recombines TRBV9 with TRBJ2-5; D perhaps matches TRBD1 (6 bases). The CDR3 sequence is 14 residues long. V lost 2 bases and J lost 5, with 13 bases in between. The germline CDR1 and CDR2 sequences are SGDLS and YYNGEE. The DNA of the CDR3 is TGTGCCAGCAGCGTGGAAGGGGGAAGGGAGACCCAGTACTTC. It codes for CASSVEGGRETQYF.

This chain uses TRBV19 with TRBJ2-3; 10 bases agree with TRBD2. V trimming: 4 bases; J trimming: 3 bases; junction bases outside the gene matches: 10. Looked up from germline, CDR1 is LNHDA and CDR2 is SQIVND (reference sequence). The CDR3 has 17 amino acids. Here the CDR3 reads CASSRSLRLAGTDTQYF. CDR3 bases: TGTGCCAGTAGTAGAAGCCTCCGACTAGCGGGTACAGATACGCAGTATTTT.

The rearrangement joins TRBV30 to TRBJ1-2; tentatively, D is TRBD1 (5 bases). Germline assignment: CDR1 GTSNPN and CDR2 SVGIG (reference sequence). V dropped 1 base and J dropped 4 bases, with 10 bases sitting between them. This CDR3 is built from 13 residues. The CDR3 DNA reads TGTGCCTGGAGTGAAAGACAGCTCTATGGCTACACCTTC. It translates to CAWSERQLYGYTF.

This chain uses TRBV4-3 with TRBJ1-1, with TRBD1 identical over 7 bases. The junction had 3 bases not matched to a gene; V was cut back by 2 bases and J by 3 bases. Germline lookup yields CDR1 LGHNA and CDR2 YSLEER. The CDR3 has 14 residues. CDR3 amino acids: CASSQRGRDTEAFF. CDR3 nucleotides: TGCGCCAGCAGCCAAAGGGGGCGCGACACTGAAGCTTTCTTT.

This chain uses TRBV5-1 with TRBJ2-7, with 7 bases fitting TRBD1. Trimming removed 4 bases from V and 7 bases from J; junction bases left unmatched: 11. CDR3 length: 14 residues. Germline CDR1 and CDR2: SGHRS and YFSETQ. CDR3 protein: CASSGDSNRGEQYF. In DNA form, the CDR3 reads TGCGCCAGCAGCGGGGACAGCAATCGGGGTGAGCAGTACTTC.

This rearrangement joins TRBV6-6 to TRBJ1-1, with 11 bases matching TRBD1. Germline V gene sequence: CDR1 MNHNY, CDR2 SVGAGI (reference sequence). V dropped 2 bases and J dropped 3; count of bases not matched to a gene: 2. The CDR3 extends over 15 amino acids. The DNA for the CDR3 is TGTGCCAGCAGTTACGGGACAGGGGGACACACTGAAGCTTTCTTT. This sequence encodes CASSYGTGGHTEAFF.

In this sample, this clone turned up a few times. The chain has TRBV6-1 and TRBJ2-6; D ambiguous. Trimming pared 4 bases from V and 4 bases from J, leaving 20 bases between. This CDR3 has 18 amino acids. Germline CDR1 is MNHNS and CDR2 is SASEGT. The CDR3 spells CASSGGLLSAWGANVLTF. In nucleotides, the CDR3 is TGTGCCAGCAGTGGGGGATTGTTGTCAGCGTGGGGGGCCAACGTCCTGACTTTC.